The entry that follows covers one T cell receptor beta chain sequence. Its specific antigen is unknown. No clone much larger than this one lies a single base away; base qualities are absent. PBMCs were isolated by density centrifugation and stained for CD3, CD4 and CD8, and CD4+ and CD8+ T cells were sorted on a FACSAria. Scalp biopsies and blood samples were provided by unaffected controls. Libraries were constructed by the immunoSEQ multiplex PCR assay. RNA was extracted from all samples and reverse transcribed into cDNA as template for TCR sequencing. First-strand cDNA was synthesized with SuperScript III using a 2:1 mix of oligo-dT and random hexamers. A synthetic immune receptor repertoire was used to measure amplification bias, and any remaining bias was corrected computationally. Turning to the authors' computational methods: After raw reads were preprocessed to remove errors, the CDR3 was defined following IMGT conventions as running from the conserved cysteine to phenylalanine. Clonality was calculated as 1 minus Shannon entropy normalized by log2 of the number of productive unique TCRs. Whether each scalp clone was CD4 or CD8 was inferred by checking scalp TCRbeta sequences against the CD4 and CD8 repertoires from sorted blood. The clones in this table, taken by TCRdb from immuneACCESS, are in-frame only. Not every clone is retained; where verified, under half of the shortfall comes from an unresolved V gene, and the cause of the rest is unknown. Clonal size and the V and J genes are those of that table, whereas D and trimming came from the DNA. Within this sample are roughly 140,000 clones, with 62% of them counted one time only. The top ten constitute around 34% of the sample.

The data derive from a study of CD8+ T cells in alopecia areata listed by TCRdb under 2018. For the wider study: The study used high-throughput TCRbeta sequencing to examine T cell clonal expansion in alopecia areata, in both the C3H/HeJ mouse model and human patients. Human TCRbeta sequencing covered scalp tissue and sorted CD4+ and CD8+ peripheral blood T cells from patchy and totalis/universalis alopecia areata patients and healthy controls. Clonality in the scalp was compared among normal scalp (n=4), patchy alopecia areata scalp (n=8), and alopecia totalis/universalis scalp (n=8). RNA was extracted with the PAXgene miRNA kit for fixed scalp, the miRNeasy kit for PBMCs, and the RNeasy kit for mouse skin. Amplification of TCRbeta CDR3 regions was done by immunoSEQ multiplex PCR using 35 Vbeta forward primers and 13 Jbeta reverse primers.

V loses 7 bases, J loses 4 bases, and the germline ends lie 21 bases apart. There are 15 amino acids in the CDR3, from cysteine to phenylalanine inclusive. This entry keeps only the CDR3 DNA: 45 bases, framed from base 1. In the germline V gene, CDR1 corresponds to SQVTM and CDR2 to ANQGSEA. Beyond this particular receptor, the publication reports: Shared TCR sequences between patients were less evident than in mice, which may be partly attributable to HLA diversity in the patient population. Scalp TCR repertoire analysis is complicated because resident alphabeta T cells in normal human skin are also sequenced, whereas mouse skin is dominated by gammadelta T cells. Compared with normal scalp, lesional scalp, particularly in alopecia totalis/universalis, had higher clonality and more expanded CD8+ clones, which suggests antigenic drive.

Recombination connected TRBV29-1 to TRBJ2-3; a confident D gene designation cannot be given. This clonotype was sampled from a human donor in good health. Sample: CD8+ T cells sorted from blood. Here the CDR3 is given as CSAVFSLLIADTQYF. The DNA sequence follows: TGCAGCGCCGTCTTTAGCCTCCTTATTGCAGATACGCAGTATTTT.